Listed below are T cell receptor beta chains from one sample, sequenced in a study of glioma-infiltrating T cells after dendritic cell vaccination. This table comes from immunoSEQ multiplex PCR, and its TCRdb copy is limited to in-frame clones, with some not included. Of fewer than 50,000 clones listed, around four fifths are singletons. This specimen was blood, taken before dendritic cell vaccination. These receptors came from a human donor with glioblastoma. The CDR3 runs from the conserved cysteine through the conserved F or W. Fields, in order: D gene, J gene, V gene, clone size, CDR3 protein, CDR3 DNA. The D gene is left open where the match is weak. Expanded clones are given a class, and other clones once, few, many or no size at all.

D: TRBD2
J: TRBJ2-7
V: TRBV4-2
size: few
CDR3: CASSPGGYEQYF
DNA: TGTGCCAGCAGTCCGGGGGGTTACGAGCAGTACTTC

D: -
J: TRBJ2-7
V: TRBV6-5
size: -
CDR3: CASSRGYEQYF
DNA: TGTGCCAGCAGTCGGGGATACGAGCAGTACTTC

D: TRBD1
J: TRBJ1-2
V: TRBV6-5
size: -
CDR3: CASSYDRGEYGYTF
DNA: TGTGCCAGCAGTTACGACAGGGGGGAGTATGGCTACACCTTC

D: TRBD2
J: TRBJ2-3
V: TRBV7-3
size: large
CDR3: CASSPRLAADTQYF
DNA: TGTGCCAGCAGCCCGAGACTAGCGGCAGATACGCAGTATTTT

D: -
J: TRBJ2-7
V: TRBV7-6
size: -
CDR3: CASSLGRQDEQYF
DNA: TGTGCCAGCAGCTTAGGTCGGCAGGACGAGCAGTACTTC

D: TRBD1
J: TRBJ2-1
V: TRBV4-3
size: -
CDR3: CASSQVLPGQAVNEQFF
DNA: TGCGCCAGCAGCCAAGTTTTACCGGGACAGGCGGTCAATGAGCAGTTCTTC

D: TRBD2
J: TRBJ2-1
V: TRBV25-1
size: -
CDR3: CASSEEWGSGGGNEQFF
DNA: TGTGCCAGCAGTGAGGAATGGGGTAGCGGGGGGGGGAATGAGCAGTTCTTC

D: TRBD2
J: TRBJ2-5
V: TRBV5-1
size: -
CDR3: CASSTGTSGGYSKETQYF
DNA: TGCGCCAGCAGCACCGGGACTAGCGGGGGGTATTCCAAAGAGACCCAGTACTTC

D: -
J: TRBJ2-7
V: TRBV11-2
size: -
CDR3: CASSLGPNSGFTYEQYF
DNA: TGTGCCAGCAGCTTAGGCCCGAATAGCGGTTTTACCTACGAGCAGTACTTC

D: -
J: TRBJ2-7
V: TRBV6-6
size: once
CDR3: CASRERQDRYEQYF
DNA: TGTGCCAGCAGAGAACGACAGGATAGGTACGAGCAGTACTTC

D: -
J: TRBJ2-1
V: TRBV6-1
size: -
CDR3: CASSEGALVYNEQFF
DNA: TGTGCCAGCAGTGAGGGGGCACTCGTCTACAATGAGCAGTTCTTC

D: -
J: TRBJ2-7
V: TRBV25-1
size: -
CDR3: CASSETGASGGGPYEQYF
DNA: TGTGCCAGCAGTGAAACAGGGGCGTCGGGGGGGGGACCATACGAGCAGTACTTC

D: -
J: TRBJ1-5
V: TRBV15
size: -
CDR3: CATSRDPLRVVNQPQHF
DNA: TGTGCCACCAGCAGAGATCCCCTCAGGGTCGTAAATCAGCCCCAGCATTTT

D: TRBD2
J: TRBJ2-1
V: TRBV6-1
size: -
CDR3: CASLIGGGKYNEQFF
DNA: TGTGCCAGCCTGATTGGCGGGGGTAAGTACAATGAGCAGTTCTTC

D: TRBD1
J: TRBJ2-7
V: TRBV6-5
size: -
CDR3: CASGTGLEQYF
DNA: TGTGCCAGCGGGACAGGGTTGGAGCAGTACTTC

D: -
J: TRBJ1-5
V: TRBV4-1
size: -
CDR3: CASSHDSNNQPQHF
DNA: TGCGCCAGCAGCCACGACAGCAACAATCAGCCCCAGCATTTT

D: -
J: TRBJ2-7
V: TRBV5-6
size: -
CDR3: CASSRDTYYEQYF
DNA: TGTGCCAGCAGCAGGGACACCTACTACGAGCAGTACTTC

D: TRBD2
J: TRBJ2-2
V: TRBV4-1
size: few
CDR3: CASSQDWIGGAYTGELFF
DNA: TGCGCCAGCAGCCAAGATTGGATCGGGGGGGCGTACACCGGGGAGCTGTTTTTT

D: -
J: TRBJ2-3
V: TRBV4-1
size: -
CDR3: CASSQESWQGSSTDTQYF
DNA: TGCGCCAGCAGCCAAGAAAGCTGGCAGGGGTCTAGCACAGATACGCAGTATTTT

D: TRBD2
J: TRBJ2-3
V: TRBV27
size: -
CDR3: CASSLLGTSGSPSTDTQYF
DNA: TGTGCCAGCAGTTTATTAGGGACTAGCGGAAGTCCTAGCACAGATACGCAGTATTTT

D: TRBD2
J: TRBJ2-3
V: TRBV10-1
size: -
CDR3: CASSETSGGARNTQYF
DNA: TGCGCCAGCAGTGAGACTAGCGGGGGGGCCAGAAATACGCAGTATTTT

D: -
J: TRBJ1-3
V: TRBV6-5
size: -
CDR3: CASLKTANSGNTIYF
DNA: TGTGCCAGTCTCAAGACAGCGAACTCTGGAAACACCATATATTTT

D: -
J: TRBJ2-3
V: TRBV9
size: few
CDR3: CASTLQGFSTDTQYF
DNA: TGTGCCAGCACCCTACAGGGTTTTAGCACAGATACGCAGTATTTT

D: -
J: TRBJ2-7
V: TRBV25-1
size: -
CDR3: CASSEPVGQSPYEQYF
DNA: TGTGCCAGCAGTGAACCTGTCGGACAGAGCCCCTACGAGCAGTACTTC

D: TRBD2
J: TRBJ2-2
V: TRBV5-1
size: -
CDR3: CASSWTSGGVTGELFF
DNA: TGCGCCAGCAGCTGGACTAGCGGGGGGGTTACCGGGGAGCTGTTTTTT

D: TRBD1
J: TRBJ1-1
V: TRBV4-1
size: -
CDR3: CASSHAAGTANTEAFF
DNA: TGCGCCAGCAGCCACGCCGCCGGGACAGCGAACACTGAAGCTTTCTTT

D: TRBD2
J: TRBJ2-7
V: TRBV7-2
size: -
CDR3: CASSYSGGALGEQYF
DNA: TGTGCCAGCAGCTATAGCGGGGGGGCCCTGGGGGAGCAGTACTTC

D: -
J: TRBJ2-1
V: TRBV14
size: -
CDR3: CASSQDSSWSSYNEQFF
DNA: TGTGCCAGCAGCCAAGACTCCTCCTGGAGCTCCTACAATGAGCAGTTCTTC

D: TRBD2
J: TRBJ2-7
V: TRBV7-6
size: -
CDR3: CASSLGTSGGYEQYF
DNA: TGTGCCAGCAGCTTAGGGACTAGCGGGGGTTACGAGCAGTACTTC

D: -
J: TRBJ2-1
V: TRBV11-2
size: -
CDR3: CASSLTGRNEQFF
DNA: TGTGCCAGCAGCTTAACGGGAAGGAATGAGCAGTTCTTC

D: TRBD2
J: TRBJ2-5
V: TRBV5-6
size: -
CDR3: CASSSGLRDGETQYF
DNA: TGTGCCAGCAGCTCGGGACTACGAGACGGGGAGACCCAGTACTTC

D: TRBD2
J: TRBJ2-3
V: TRBV19
size: -
CDR3: CASRLAGETQYF
DNA: TGTGCCAGTAGACTTGCGGGAGAGACGCAGTATTTT

D: -
J: TRBJ1-2
V: TRBV4-3
size: -
CDR3: CASSLAPDSVNYGYTF
DNA: TGCGCCAGCAGCCTCGCTCCGGACAGTGTTAACTATGGCTACACCTTC

D: -
J: TRBJ2-3
V: TRBV7-8
size: -
CDR3: CASSPDRRAPDTQYF
DNA: TGTGCCAGCAGCCCGGACAGGAGGGCCCCAGATACGCAGTATTTT

D: -
J: TRBJ2-7
V: TRBV29-1
size: -
CDR3: CSVEAGSVTYEQYF
DNA: TGCAGCGTTGAGGCGGGGTCCGTGACCTACGAGCAGTACTTC

D: TRBD2
J: TRBJ2-7
V: TRBV14
size: few
CDR3: CASSIGGGSYEQYF
DNA: TGTGCCAGCAGCATCGGGGGGGGGTCCTACGAGCAGTACTTC

D: TRBD2
J: TRBJ2-5
V: TRBV11-2
size: -
CDR3: CASSPGAGDQETQYF
DNA: TGTGCCAGCAGCCCCGGAGCGGGGGATCAAGAGACCCAGTACTTC

D: TRBD2
J: TRBJ2-7
V: TRBV4-3
size: few
CDR3: CASSQDYRGLAGGRYF
DNA: TGCGCCAGCAGCCAAGATTATCGGGGACTAGCCGGGGGGAGGTACTTC

D: TRBD1
J: TRBJ2-7
V: TRBV7-2
size: -
CDR3: CASSLKVSGQGFSYEQYF
DNA: TGTGCCAGCAGCTTAAAAGTTTCAGGACAGGGATTTTCCTACGAGCAGTACTTC

D: TRBD1
J: TRBJ2-1
V: TRBV27
size: few
CDR3: CASSLRQGAYNEQFF
DNA: TGTGCCAGCAGTCTGCGACAGGGGGCCTACAATGAGCAGTTCTTC

D: -
J: TRBJ1-3
V: TRBV9
size: once
CDR3: CASSPSPGISTGNTIYF
DNA: TGTGCCAGCAGCCCGAGCCCCGGGATTAGCACTGGAAACACCATATATTTT

D: TRBD2
J: TRBJ2-7
V: TRBV5-4
size: -
CDR3: CASSLGTSGGPSYEQYF
DNA: TGTGCCAGCAGCTTGGGAACTAGCGGGGGGCCCTCCTACGAGCAGTACTTC

D: TRBD1
J: TRBJ1-1
V: TRBV18
size: once
CDR3: CASSRDRITQNTEAFF
DNA: TGTGCCAGCTCACGGGACAGGATTACTCAGAACACTGAAGCTTTCTTT

D: -
J: TRBJ2-1
V: TRBV5-1
size: -
CDR3: CASKEHVDEQFF
DNA: TGCGCCAGCAAAGAGCACGTGGATGAGCAGTTCTTC

D: TRBD2
J: TRBJ2-1
V: TRBV19
size: once
CDR3: CASSRTSGGPSYNEQFF
DNA: TGTGCCAGTAGCAGGACTAGCGGGGGGCCGTCCTACAATGAGCAGTTCTTC

D: TRBD1
J: TRBJ1-4
V: TRBV2
size: few
CDR3: CASSSGGWEKLFF
DNA: TGTGCCAGCAGTTCAGGGGGCTGGGAAAAACTGTTTTTT

D: TRBD2
J: TRBJ2-1
V: TRBV2
size: -
CDR3: CASSHRPTSGYNEQFF
DNA: TGTGCCAGCAGTCATAGACCGACTAGCGGGTACAATGAGCAGTTCTTC